This is a list of T cell receptor beta chains from one sample in a study of regulatory T cells in long-lasting Graves disease. Via MiXCR, TCRdb re-called the multiplex PCR reads, giving one row per CDR3 protein. Among about 470,000 distinct CDR3 sequences, around 14% were seen once, and the ten largest hold 16%. The data also belong to a second study, concerning T cells in Graves' hyperthyroidism and ophthalmopathy.

The sequencing used peripheral blood mononuclear cells (PBMCs), collected at new diagnosis, from a patient treated with antithyroid drugs. All receptors come from a woman in her thirties with Graves disease. Each CDR3 is given with its conserved first and last residue. A D gene is named only where the DNA matches it firmly. Only some rows state a clone size, as once, few, many or a class for expanded clones.

clone_size: NA; d_call: NA; v_call: TRBV12-3/TRBV12-4; j_call: TRBJ2-7; cdr3_nt: TGTGCCAGCACCCGGGGCCCACCATCCTACGAGCAGTACTTC; cdr3_aa: CASTRGPPSYEQYF
clone_size: NA; d_call: NA; v_call: TRBV5-1; j_call: TRBJ1-2; cdr3_nt: TGCGCCAGCAGCTTGGATATGGCTTCCTATGGCTACACCTTC; cdr3_aa: CASSLDMASYGYTF
clone_size: many; d_call: NA; v_call: TRBV3-1; j_call: TRBJ2-3; cdr3_nt: TGTGCCAGCAGCCAATCTCCTAGACCGTCAACAGATACGCAGTATTTT; cdr3_aa: CASSQSPRPSTDTQYF
clone_size: many; d_call: NA; v_call: TRBV3-1; j_call: TRBJ2-2; cdr3_nt: TGTGCCAGTACGAATACCGGGGAGCTGTTTTTT; cdr3_aa: CASTNTGELFF
clone_size: many; d_call: NA; v_call: TRBV20-1; j_call: TRBJ2-3; cdr3_nt: TGCAGTAGAGAAGGGGTGGCAGATACGCAGTATTTT; cdr3_aa: CSREGVADTQYF
clone_size: many; d_call: NA; v_call: TRBV7-3; j_call: TRBJ2-6; cdr3_nt: TGTGCCAGCAGCCGGGGACCTGGCGGATTCGGCGTCCTGACTTTC; cdr3_aa: CASSRGPGGFGVLTF
clone_size: many; d_call: TRBD2; v_call: TRBV12-3/TRBV12-4; j_call: TRBJ2-3; cdr3_nt: TGTGCCAGCAGTTATCAGCGGGAGCTGGCAGATACGCAGTATTTT; cdr3_aa: CASSYQRELADTQYF
clone_size: many; d_call: TRBD2; v_call: TRBV27; j_call: TRBJ2-2; cdr3_nt: TGTGCCAGCAGTGAAATGCTGGCGGGAGCTAACGTCGGCACCGGGGAGCTGTTTTTT; cdr3_aa: CASSEMLAGANVGTGELFF
clone_size: many; d_call: NA; v_call: TRBV12-3/TRBV12-4; j_call: TRBJ1-4; cdr3_nt: TGTGCCAGCAGGTCCCTCCGGGGGACTAATGAAAAACTGTTTTTT; cdr3_aa: CASRSLRGTNEKLFF
clone_size: many; d_call: NA; v_call: TRBV11-3; j_call: TRBJ2-1; cdr3_nt: TGTGCCAGCACCGAATACAATGAGCAGTTCTTC; cdr3_aa: CASTEYNEQFF
clone_size: NA; d_call: NA; v_call: TRBV2; j_call: TRBJ1-2; cdr3_nt: TGTGCCAGCTACGCGACAGGAAACTATGGCTACACCTTC; cdr3_aa: CASYATGNYGYTF
clone_size: many; d_call: NA; v_call: TRBV12-3/TRBV12-4; j_call: TRBJ2-3; cdr3_nt: TGTGCCAGCAGTTTAATAGGATTGACAGATACGCAGTATTTT; cdr3_aa: CASSLIGLTDTQYF
clone_size: many; d_call: NA; v_call: TRBV20-1; j_call: TRBJ1-5; cdr3_nt: TGCAGTGCGGATCAGGGGACCCACCAGCCCCAGCATTTT; cdr3_aa: CSADQGTHQPQHF
clone_size: many; d_call: NA; v_call: TRBV11-2; j_call: TRBJ1-6; cdr3_nt: TGTGCCAGCAGCTTAGTCGGGGGCTCACCCCTCCACTTT; cdr3_aa: CASSLVGGSPLHF
clone_size: NA; d_call: NA; v_call: TRBV7-9; j_call: TRBJ2-2; cdr3_nt: TGTGCCAGCAGCTTAGTTTCGTGGGTTTCGAGCACCGGGGAGCTGTTTTTT; cdr3_aa: CASSLVSWVSSTGELFF
clone_size: many; d_call: TRBD2; v_call: TRBV20-1; j_call: TRBJ2-1; cdr3_nt: TGCAGTGCTAGAGAGTTTAGCGGGAGCTCCTACAATGAGCAGTTCTTC; cdr3_aa: CSAREFSGSSYNEQFF
clone_size: many; d_call: NA; v_call: TRBV2; j_call: TRBJ2-1; cdr3_nt: TGTGCCAGCAGCTACAATAGAGGGAACTACAATGAGCAGTTCTTC; cdr3_aa: CASSYNRGNYNEQFF
clone_size: many; d_call: NA; v_call: TRBV2; j_call: TRBJ2-2; cdr3_nt: TGTGCCAGCATCCTGGGTGGTCCCCACTTGGTCGCCGGGGAGCTGTTTTTT; cdr3_aa: CASILGGPHLVAGELFF
clone_size: few; d_call: NA; v_call: TRBV19; j_call: TRBJ2-2; cdr3_nt: TGTGCCAGTAGTTCAGCCGGGACCACCGGGGAGCTGTTTTTT; cdr3_aa: CASSSAGTTGELFF
clone_size: many; d_call: NA; v_call: TRBV9; j_call: TRBJ2-1; cdr3_nt: TGTGCCAGCAGCGCGCCCGCCGGGACCGCCTACAATGAGCAGTTCTTC; cdr3_aa: CASSAPAGTAYNEQFF
clone_size: few; d_call: TRBD2; v_call: TRBV7-3; j_call: TRBJ2-3; cdr3_nt: TGTGCCAGCAGCTTAGGACTAGCGGGAGCTAAAGATACGCAGTATTTT; cdr3_aa: CASSLGLAGAKDTQYF
clone_size: NA; d_call: TRBD2; v_call: TRBV13; j_call: TRBJ2-1; cdr3_nt: TGTGCCAGCAGCTCAATAACACTAGCGGGAGGGCTAAGTGAGCAGTTCTTC; cdr3_aa: CASSSITLAGGLSEQFF
clone_size: many; d_call: NA; v_call: TRBV20-1; j_call: TRBJ2-1; cdr3_nt: TGCAGTGCCCAACCAGGGTCCTACAATGAGCAGTTCTTC; cdr3_aa: CSAQPGSYNEQFF
clone_size: NA; d_call: TRBD1; v_call: TRBV15; j_call: TRBJ1-5; cdr3_nt: TGTGCCACCAGCAGAGAGACAGGGAATCAGCCCCAGCATTTT; cdr3_aa: CATSRETGNQPQHF
clone_size: NA; d_call: NA; v_call: TRBV4-3; j_call: TRBJ1-4; cdr3_nt: TGCGCCAGCAGCCAAGGGACCTCAACTAATGAAAAACTGTTTTTT; cdr3_aa: CASSQGTSTNEKLFF
clone_size: few; d_call: NA; v_call: TRBV7-6; j_call: TRBJ1-4; cdr3_nt: TGTGCCAGCAGTCAACCAGGAGCAACTAATGAAAAACTGTTTTTT; cdr3_aa: CASSQPGATNEKLFF
clone_size: NA; d_call: TRBD2; v_call: TRBV2; j_call: TRBJ2-7; cdr3_nt: TGTGCCAGCGTCCGTAGCGGGGGCACCTACGAGCAGTACTTC; cdr3_aa: CASVRSGGTYEQYF
clone_size: many; d_call: TRBD2; v_call: TRBV13; j_call: TRBJ2-7; cdr3_nt: TGTGCCAGCAGCACCGGACTAGCCCCCGAGCAGTACTTC; cdr3_aa: CASSTGLAPEQYF
clone_size: many; d_call: NA; v_call: TRBV27; j_call: TRBJ2-3; cdr3_nt: TGTGCCAGCGGATATAGCCTCACAGATACGCAGTATTTT; cdr3_aa: CASGYSLTDTQYF
clone_size: many; d_call: NA; v_call: TRBV27; j_call: TRBJ2-7; cdr3_nt: TGTGCCAGCAGTCCGCAAGACTCCTACGAGCAGTACTTC; cdr3_aa: CASSPQDSYEQYF
clone_size: few; d_call: TRBD2; v_call: TRBV29-1; j_call: TRBJ2-1; cdr3_nt: TGCAGCGCTCGACCAGCGGGAGATTCCTACAATGAGCAGTTCTTC; cdr3_aa: CSARPAGDSYNEQFF
clone_size: many; d_call: TRBD1; v_call: TRBV29-1; j_call: TRBJ2-7; cdr3_nt: TGCAGCGTCGCGAGGACAGGGCTCGCCTACGAGCAGTACTTC; cdr3_aa: CSVARTGLAYEQYF
clone_size: many; d_call: NA; v_call: TRBV5-1; j_call: TRBJ2-1; cdr3_nt: TGCGCCAGCAGCTCAGACCTCAGGGGGAGGGGTGAGCAGTTCTTC; cdr3_aa: CASSSDLRGRGEQFF
clone_size: few; d_call: NA; v_call: TRBV12-3/TRBV12-4; j_call: TRBJ2-6; cdr3_nt: TGTGCCAGCAGTTCCGGGGGCGTAATCTCTGGGGCCAACGTCCTGACTTTC; cdr3_aa: CASSSGGVISGANVLTF
clone_size: NA; d_call: NA; v_call: TRBV7-9; j_call: TRBJ1-1; cdr3_nt: TGTGCCAGCAGCCCGGGACCCTTGAACACTGAAGCTTTCTTT; cdr3_aa: CASSPGPLNTEAFF
clone_size: NA; d_call: NA; v_call: TRBV25-1; j_call: TRBJ2-7; cdr3_nt: TGTGCCAGCAGTGAATGGGACGAGCAGTACTTC; cdr3_aa: CASSEWDEQYF
clone_size: many; d_call: NA; v_call: TRBV28; j_call: TRBJ2-3; cdr3_nt: TGTGCCAGCAGGGAGTGGTCCCACCCGCAGTATTTT; cdr3_aa: CASREWSHPQYF
clone_size: many; d_call: TRBD2; v_call: TRBV6-2/TRBV6-3; j_call: TRBJ2-1; cdr3_nt: TGTGCCAGCAGCTTCCTAGCGGGAGTAGGAAATGAGCAGTTCTTC; cdr3_aa: CASSFLAGVGNEQFF
clone_size: few; d_call: NA; v_call: TRBV7-2; j_call: TRBJ2-5; cdr3_nt: TGTGCCAGCAGCTTATCTGCAGGGGGAGGGCCCGGGGAGACCCAGTACTTC; cdr3_aa: CASSLSAGGGPGETQYF
clone_size: many; d_call: NA; v_call: TRBV28; j_call: TRBJ1-4; cdr3_nt: TGTGCCAGCAGTTTAGATCTCGGCGGTGAAAAACTGTTTTTT; cdr3_aa: CASSLDLGGEKLFF
clone_size: many; d_call: TRBD2; v_call: TRBV2; j_call: TRBJ2-1; cdr3_nt: TGTGCCAGCAGTAATAGCGGGAGCAGCCTGTCCTACAATGAGCAGTTCTTC; cdr3_aa: CASSNSGSSLSYNEQFF
clone_size: many; d_call: TRBD2; v_call: TRBV27; j_call: TRBJ2-5; cdr3_nt: TGTGCCAGCAGTTTAACGGCGGGAGGCCAAGAGACCCAGTACTTC; cdr3_aa: CASSLTAGGQETQYF
clone_size: NA; d_call: NA; v_call: TRBV3-1; j_call: TRBJ2-3; cdr3_nt: TGTGCCAGCAGCCAAGACCCTCGGGGCACAGATACGCAGTATTTT; cdr3_aa: CASSQDPRGTDTQYF
clone_size: NA; d_call: TRBD1; v_call: TRBV19; j_call: TRBJ1-1; cdr3_nt: TGTGCCAGTAGGCCAGGGGGCTCGCCAAAAGACACTGAAGCTTTCTTT; cdr3_aa: CASRPGGSPKDTEAFF
clone_size: few; d_call: NA; v_call: TRBV6-1; j_call: TRBJ1-5; cdr3_nt: TGTGCCAGCAGTGAACCGTTTCGACAGCGTGGGCAGCCCCAGCATTTT; cdr3_aa: CASSEPFRQRGQPQHF
clone_size: many; d_call: NA; v_call: TRBV6-1; j_call: TRBJ1-1; cdr3_nt: TGTGCCAGCAGTGAATCGGGACCGAGCACTGAAGCTTTCTTT; cdr3_aa: CASSESGPSTEAFF
clone_size: many; d_call: NA; v_call: TRBV2; j_call: TRBJ2-1; cdr3_nt: TGTGCCAGCAGTGAGGGTTTGACCAACAATGAGCAGTTCTTC; cdr3_aa: CASSEGLTNNEQFF